The source of this T cell receptor (beta chain) is a study of control samples from healthy donors and cancer patients. Repertoires were generated with immunoSEQ multiplex PCR, while TCRdb's copy carries only in-frame clones and drops some. This sample carries thousands of clones, 90% to 95% of them seen once, and the ten largest clones take just under 20%. Per the germline V gene, CDR1 is LNHDA and CDR2 is SQIVND (reference sequence). With 7 bases removed from V and 3 bases from J, the gap between germline ends came to 16 bases. The CDR3 runs to 15 residues. The chain links TRBV19 to TRBJ2-1, with D possibly matching TRBD2 (5 bases). The sequence derives from a man in his sixties with colorectal cancer. The sample taken for sequencing was PBMCs. This CDR3 is CASTGGSGYYNEQFF. CDR3 nucleotide sequence: TGTGCCAGTACCGGTGGGAGCGGCTACTACAATGAGCAGTTCTTC.